These 18 T cell receptor beta chains share one sample of origin, sequenced in a study of cytomegalovirus exposure and HLA in healthy donors. The primer mix had 60 Vbeta and 13 Jbeta primers. Clones were sequenced by immunoSEQ multiplex PCR, and TCRdb holds only the in-frame ones, with some missing. The sample records 150,000 or so clones, about three quarters being singletons. The sequenced sample was PBMCs. The receptor set was obtained from a man aged 40-50 years in good health and CMV-seropositive.

The genes are TRBV5-6 and TRBJ1-4, with a weak D call TRBD1 (5 bases). CDR3 length: 15 residues. Trimming removed 3 bases at V and 0 bases at J, with 9 bases between. From germline, CDR1 is SGHDT and CDR2 YYEEEE. CDR3 loop: CASSWGSATNEKLFF. The CDR3 DNA sequence: TGTGCCAGCAGCTGGGGCAGTGCAACTAATGAAAAACTGTTTTTT.

This clone was seen a few times. The V and J genes are TRBV28 and TRBJ2-6; D unresolved. The CDR3 totals 19 residues. V was trimmed by 6 bases and J by 0 bases, leaving 21 bases between them. CDR1 and CDR2 (germline): MDHEN, SYDVKM. The CDR3, as DNA: TGTGCCAGCAGCTCTTCCGCCGGTATAGCTTACTCTGGGGCCAACGTCCTGACTTTC. Translated: CASSSSAGIAYSGANVLTF.

The genes are TRBV28 and TRBJ2-1; TRBD2 is a possible D gene (5 bases). The CDR3 covers 16 residues. The germline CDR1 and CDR2 sequences are MDHEN and SYDVKM. V was shortened by 6 bases and J by 8 bases, with 23 bases between the two germline ends. CDR3 in DNA: TGTGCCAGCAGCTATGATTGGGCAGGAGGAGGCGATGAGCAGTTCTTC. It encodes CASSYDWAGGGDEQFF.

The rearrangement uses TRBV4-1 and TRBJ2-5; 8 nucleotides match TRBD2. Germline V CDR1 and CDR2: MGHRA, YSYEKL. Trimming took 3 bases from V and 6 from J; bases not matched to a gene: 9. There are 15 residues in the CDR3. This chain's CDR3 is CASSQTGGLGKTQYF. Here the CDR3 DNA reads TGCGCCAGCAGCCAGACGGGAGGGCTAGGAAAGACCCAGTACTTC.

The J gene is TRBJ1-4, the V gene TRBV15, with D unresolved. Deletions cut 0 bases from V and 3 bases from J, with 11 bases between. The germline CDR1 and CDR2 sequences are LNHNV and YYDKDF (reference sequence). The CDR3 has 16 residues. This CDR3 is CATSRDQWGANEKLFF. The DNA for the CDR3 is TGTGCCACCAGCAGAGATCAATGGGGAGCTAATGAAAAACTGTTTTTT.

This clone showed up just once. The chain carries TRBV28 and TRBJ2-2; D is unclear. The germline gives CDR1 MDHEN, CDR2 SYDVKM. The CDR3 runs to 14 residues. With 6 bases removed from V and 4 bases from J, the gap between germline ends came to 12 bases. CDR3 nucleotide sequence: TGTGCCAGCAGCCCCCGAGGTGGCACCGGGGAGCTGTTTTTT. Encoded protein: CASSPRGGTGELFF.

J is TRBJ2-1 and V is TRBV27, with 13 bases identical to TRBD2. The V gene end was trimmed by 1 base and the J gene end by 6 bases; junction bases not matched to a gene: 3. This CDR3 spans 16 amino acids. The germline V gene encodes CDR1 MNHEY and CDR2 SMNVEV (reference sequence). CDR3 loop: CASSLLGLAGVNEQFF. CDR3 bases: TGTGCCAGCAGTTTATTAGGACTAGCGGGAGTCAATGAGCAGTTCTTC.

This chain uses TRBV28 with TRBJ1-4; D gene ambiguous. Trimming cost V 6 bases and J 10 bases, with 12 bases left between them. The germline V gene encodes CDR1 MDHEN and CDR2 SYDVKM. The CDR3 is 12 amino acids. The CDR3 DNA is TGTGCCAGCAGCTCCCTCGGTGGAAAACTGTTTTTT. It encodes CASSSLGGKLFF.

The rearrangement links TRBV7-7 to TRBJ2-5; weak D call: TRBD1 (6 bases). Germline V CDR1 and CDR2: SSHAT, FNYEAQ (reference sequence). The CDR3 covers 14 residues. V dropped 1 base and J dropped 3 bases, with 9 bases sitting between them. CDR3 in DNA: TGTGCCAGCAGCTTAGGGACAGCCAAAGAGACCCAGTACTTC. Amino acids: CASSLGTAKETQYF.

The chain is built from TRBV6-1 and TRBJ2-5, with D possibly being TRBD2 (6 bases). CDR1 is MNHNS and CDR2 is SASEGT in the germline V gene. V lost 7 bases to trimming and J lost 5 bases, with 8 bases between them. The length of the CDR3 is 11 residues. CDR3 DNA: TGTGCCAGCAAACGGGGGGAGACCCAGTACTTC. Its protein product is CASKRGETQYF.

This clone is a singleton in its sample. The chain recombines TRBV28 with TRBJ1-5; 9 bases are shared with TRBD1. The V segment lost 6 bases and the J segment 5 bases; nucleotides outside the gene matches: 5. CDR1 is MDHEN and CDR2 is SYDVKM in the germline V gene. This CDR3 region has 14 residues. CDR3 coding DNA: TGTGCCAGCAGCCCCGGACAGGGGTATCAGCCCCAGCATTTT. Translation: CASSPGQGYQPQHF. The full variable domain, with the rest looked up from reference TRBV28 and TRBJ1-5, is DVKVTQSSRYLVKRTGEKVFLECVQDMDHENMFWYRQDPGLGLRLIYFSYDVKMKEKGDIPEGYSVSREKKERFSLILESASTNQTSMYLCASSPGQGYQPQHFGDGTRLSIL.

The rearrangement joins TRBV6-6 to TRBJ1-5; TRBD1 is a possible D gene (6 bases). Per the germline V gene, CDR1 is MNHNY and CDR2 is SVGAGI (reference sequence). With 1 base removed from V and 6 bases from J, the gap between germline ends came to 7 bases. This CDR3 spans 13 amino acids. CDR3 DNA: TGTGCCAGCAGTTACTTACAGGGTCAGCCCCAGCATTTT. Encoded protein: CASSYLQGQPQHF.

The rearrangement joins TRBV2 to TRBJ2-1, with D hard to call. This CDR3 has 15 amino acids. Germline V lookup: CDR1 SNHLY, CDR2 FYNNEI. Between the trimmed V and J ends, which lost 4 bases and 0 bases, there was a span of 10 bases. The CDR3 reads CASSGLLSSYNEQFF. DNA for the CDR3: TGTGCCAGCAGTGGCCTCTTGAGCTCCTACAATGAGCAGTTCTTC.

V usage is TRBV11-2 and J usage is TRBJ1-2, with D possibly being TRBD1 (5 bases). Deletions cut 10 bases from V and 13 bases from J, with 22 bases between. The CDR3 totals 12 residues. Germline V gives CDR1 SGHAT, CDR2 FQNNGV. This chain's CDR3 is CAIQALYSRVTF. The CDR3 coding sequence is TGTGCCATACAGGCGCTTTACAGCCGGGTCACCTTC.

In DNA form, the CDR3 reads TGTGCCATCAGGGGAGCGGGAGGGCAGTTCAATGAGCAGTTCTTC. It translates to CAIRGAGGQFNEQFF. The chain links TRBV10-3 to TRBJ2-1, with 10 bases identical to TRBD2. The CDR3 is 15 residues long. With V trimmed by 6 bases and J by 6 bases, 8 bases remained unmatched. Germline CDR1 ENHRY, CDR2 SYGVKD.

The V and J genes are TRBV9 and TRBJ2-5; TRBD2 aligns across 10 bases. From germline, CDR1 is SGDLS and CDR2 YYNGEE. The CDR3 spans 16 residues. Trimming removed 0 bases from V and 5 bases from J; junction bases left unmatched: 7. The CDR3 reads CASSVGSSGSGETQYF. CDR3 DNA sequence: TGTGCCAGCAGCGTAGGGTCTAGCGGGAGTGGGGAGACCCAGTACTTC.

The chain carries TRBV12-5 and TRBJ2-3, with a possible D match to TRBD2 (6 bases). The CDR3 spans 16 residues. Germline CDR1 is LGHNT and CDR2 is FRNRAP. V lost 5 bases, J lost 5 bases, and 20 bases lay in between. The DNA for the CDR3 is TGTGCTAGTGGTCCCGGACGCTCCTTCGGGGGAGATACGCAGTATTTT. Amino acids: CASGPGRSFGGDTQYF.

The V call is TRBV6-6, the J call TRBJ2-3, with 7 positions matching TRBD2. The J segment lost 2 bases and the V segment lost 6 bases, leaving 8 bases of the junction unmatched. Germline loops: CDR1 MNHNY, CDR2 SVGAGI (reference sequence). The CDR3 has 15 amino acids. The CDR3 is CASSSSGGYTDTQYF. CDR3 bases: TGTGCCAGCAGCTCTAGCGGAGGTTACACAGATACGCAGTATTTT.